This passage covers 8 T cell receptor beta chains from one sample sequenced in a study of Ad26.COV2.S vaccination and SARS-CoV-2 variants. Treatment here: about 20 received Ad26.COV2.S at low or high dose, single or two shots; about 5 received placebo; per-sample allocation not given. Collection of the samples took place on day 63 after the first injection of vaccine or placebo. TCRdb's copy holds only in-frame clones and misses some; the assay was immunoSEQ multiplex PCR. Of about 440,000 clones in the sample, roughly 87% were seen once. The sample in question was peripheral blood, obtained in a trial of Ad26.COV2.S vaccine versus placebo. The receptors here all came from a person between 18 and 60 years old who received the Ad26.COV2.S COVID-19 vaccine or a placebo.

The CDR3 nucleotides read TGTGCCAGCAGTTTATCAGGCCCTTGGCCCCAGCATTTT. This translates into CASSLSGPWPQHF. This chain connects TRBV28 to TRBJ1-5, with D hard to call. Trimming removed 1 base from V and 9 bases from J, with 10 bases in between. The CDR3 covers 13 residues. Per germline, CDR1 MDHEN and CDR2 SYDVKM.

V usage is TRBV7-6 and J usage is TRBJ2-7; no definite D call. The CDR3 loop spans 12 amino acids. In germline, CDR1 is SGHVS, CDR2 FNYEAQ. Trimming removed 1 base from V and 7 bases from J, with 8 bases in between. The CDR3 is CASSLGAREQYF. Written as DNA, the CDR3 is TGTGCCAGCAGCTTAGGGGCGCGGGAGCAGTACTTC.

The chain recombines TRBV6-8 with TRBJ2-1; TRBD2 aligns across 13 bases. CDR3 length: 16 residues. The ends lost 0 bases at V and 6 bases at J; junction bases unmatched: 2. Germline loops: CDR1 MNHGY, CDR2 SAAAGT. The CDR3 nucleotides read TGTGCCAGCAGTTACTCTGGACTAGCGGGAGCCAATGAGCAGTTCTTC. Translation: CASSYSGLAGANEQFF.

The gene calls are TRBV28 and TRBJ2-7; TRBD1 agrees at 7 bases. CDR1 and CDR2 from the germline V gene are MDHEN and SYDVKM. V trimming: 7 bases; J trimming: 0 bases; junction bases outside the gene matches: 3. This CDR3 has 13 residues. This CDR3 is CASTYRGSYEQYF. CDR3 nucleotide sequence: TGTGCCAGCACCTACAGGGGCTCCTACGAGCAGTACTTC. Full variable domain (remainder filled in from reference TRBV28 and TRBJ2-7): DVKVTQSSRYLVKRTGEKVFLECVQDMDHENMFWYRQDPGLGLRLIYFSYDVKMKEKGDIPEGYSVSREKKERFSLILESASTNQTSMYLCASTYRGSYEQYFGPGTRLTVT.

CDR3 protein: CATRADRLIEAFF. The CDR3 bases are TGTGCCACCAGAGCCGATAGGTTGATTGAAGCTTTCTTT. V gene TRBV15 combines with J gene TRBJ1-1; D is unresolved. The CDR3 runs to 13 residues. Germline V CDR1 and CDR2: LNHNV, YYDKDF (reference sequence). Trimming cost V 6 bases and J 7 bases, with 15 bases left between them.

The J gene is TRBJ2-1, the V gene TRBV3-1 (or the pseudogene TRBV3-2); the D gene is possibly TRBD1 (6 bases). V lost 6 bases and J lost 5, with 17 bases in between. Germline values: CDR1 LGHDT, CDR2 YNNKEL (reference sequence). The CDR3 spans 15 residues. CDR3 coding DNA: TGTGCCAGCAGTCCCGGGACAACGGCGGACAATGAGCAGTTCTTC. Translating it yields CASSPGTTADNEQFF.

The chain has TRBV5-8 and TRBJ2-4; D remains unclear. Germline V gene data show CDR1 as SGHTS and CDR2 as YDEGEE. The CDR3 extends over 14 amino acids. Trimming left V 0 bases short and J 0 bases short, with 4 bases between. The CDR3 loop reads CASSLGGAKNIQYF. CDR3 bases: TGTGCCAGCAGCTTGGGAGGAGCCAAAAACATTCAGTACTTC.

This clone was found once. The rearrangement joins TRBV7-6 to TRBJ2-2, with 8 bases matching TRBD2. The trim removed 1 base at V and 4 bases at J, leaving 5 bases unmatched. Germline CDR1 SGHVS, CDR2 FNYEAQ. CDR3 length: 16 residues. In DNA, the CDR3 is TGTGCCAGCAGCTTAGAGCCGGGAGGGCCCACCGGGGAGCTGTTTTTT. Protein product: CASSLEPGGPTGELFF. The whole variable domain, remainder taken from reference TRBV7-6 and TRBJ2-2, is GAGVSQSPRYKVTKRGQDVALRCDPISGHVSLYWYRQALGQGPEFLTYFNYEAQQDKSGLPNDRFSAERPEGSISTLTIQRTEQRDSAMYRCASSLEPGGPTGELFFGEGSRLTVL.